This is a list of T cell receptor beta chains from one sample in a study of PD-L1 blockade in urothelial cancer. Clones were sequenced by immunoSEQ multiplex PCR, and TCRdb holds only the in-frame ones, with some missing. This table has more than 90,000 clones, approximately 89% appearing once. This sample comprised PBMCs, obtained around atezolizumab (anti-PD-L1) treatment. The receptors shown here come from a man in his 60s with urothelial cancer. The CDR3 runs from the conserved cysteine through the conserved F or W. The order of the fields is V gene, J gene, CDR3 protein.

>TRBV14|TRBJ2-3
CASSQGPIGQGRQYF
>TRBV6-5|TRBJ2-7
CASSYSMGGTYEQYF
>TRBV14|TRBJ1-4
CASNQGPREKLFF
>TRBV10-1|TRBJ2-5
CASSESGGSETQYF
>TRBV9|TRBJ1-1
CASSVGMTGLNTEAFF
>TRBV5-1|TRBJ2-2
CASSRAAGGNTGELFF
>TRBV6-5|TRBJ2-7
CASSQGRYEQYF
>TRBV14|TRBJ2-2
CASSFQRRPGELFF
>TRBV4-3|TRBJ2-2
CASSQVFTGGATGELFF
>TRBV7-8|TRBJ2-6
CASSITSSGANVLTF
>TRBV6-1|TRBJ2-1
CASSAYGSSYNEQFF
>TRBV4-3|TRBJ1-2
CASSQDDGRGAVYGYTF
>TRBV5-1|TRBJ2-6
CASSLPQGASGANVLTF
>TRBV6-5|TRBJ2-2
CASGRLAGKVGELFF
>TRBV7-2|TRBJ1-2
CASSLEHYGYTF
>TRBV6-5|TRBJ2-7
CASNLAGGYEQYF
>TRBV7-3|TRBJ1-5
CASTAEGTGPNQPQHF
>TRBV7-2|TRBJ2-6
CASSLGGGPGANVLTF
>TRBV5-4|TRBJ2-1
CASSRTSDNEQFF
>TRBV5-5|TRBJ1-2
CASSLQPGQGYGYTF
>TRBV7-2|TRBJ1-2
CASSLEQWGQYGYTF
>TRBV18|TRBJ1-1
CASSPGGGPGGAFF
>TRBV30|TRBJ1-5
CAWTSQGQGYQPQHF
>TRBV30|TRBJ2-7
CAWSVHRGVQYF
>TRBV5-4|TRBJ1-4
CASSSDRGEKLFF
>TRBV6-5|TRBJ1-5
CASSYRSNQPQHF
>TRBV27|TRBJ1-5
CASRPAGGNQPQHF
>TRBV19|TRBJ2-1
CASTRLAGVNNEQFF
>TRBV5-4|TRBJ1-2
CASSARDRTEHYGYTF
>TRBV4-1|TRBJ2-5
CASSQGTGTSGQETQYF
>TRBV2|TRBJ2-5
CASRTLAGGKETQYF
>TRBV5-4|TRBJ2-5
CASSLGQVETQYF
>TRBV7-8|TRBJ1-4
CASSLVARTNEKLFF
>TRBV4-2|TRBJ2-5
CASSQETSGGGETQYF
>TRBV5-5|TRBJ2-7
CASSPTLGGTTYEQYF
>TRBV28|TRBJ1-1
CASSLPYRGTEAFF
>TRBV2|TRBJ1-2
CASSRVRGQGYGYTF
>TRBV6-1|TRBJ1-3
CASREGVTIYF
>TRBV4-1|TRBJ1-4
CASSQDHGQGFVGEKLFF
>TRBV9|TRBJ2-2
CASSVRDSGELFF
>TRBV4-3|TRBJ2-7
CASSQDGHHVREQYF
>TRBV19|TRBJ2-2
CASMLRGITGELFF
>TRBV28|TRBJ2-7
CASSSTGTGPYEQYF
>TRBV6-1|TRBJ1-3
CASSENTNSGNTIYF
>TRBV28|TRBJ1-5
CASSSVQPQHF
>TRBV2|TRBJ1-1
CASSGNRADNTEAFF